These 3 T cell receptor beta chains share one sample of origin, sequenced in a study of memory CD4+ T cells and cytomegalovirus serostatus. The sort gate was single viable CD3+CD4+CD8-CD45RO+ cells for memory CD4+ T cells. Method: immunoSEQ multiplex PCR; TCRdb's copy keeps in-frame clones and lacks some. The data show some 50,000 clones, with around 77% seen just once and approximately 0.61% held by the top ten. Sequencing used memory CD4+ T cells from blood. The receptor source for this set is an adult in good health and CMV-seronegative.

The chain joins TRBV7-8 to TRBJ2-7; tentatively, D is TRBD2 (5 bases). V shed 0 bases and J shed 4 bases, with 7 bases lying between them. CDR3 length equals 13 residues. CDR1 and CDR2 from the germline V gene are SGHVS and FQNEAQ. CDR3 nucleotides: TGTGCCAGCAGCTTAGCTGAGCGGTACGAGCAGTACTTC. Its translation is CASSLAERYEQYF.

The chain joins TRBV5-1 to TRBJ2-3; 7 bases match TRBD2. The V and J ends lost 2 bases and 0 bases, in that order; junction bases with no gene match: 6. The CDR3 has 16 amino acids. Germline V gene sequence: CDR1 SGHRS, CDR2 YFSETQ. CDR3 in amino acids: CASSFIGGTSTDTQYF. As DNA, the CDR3 is TGCGCCAGCAGCTTTATCGGGGGGACTAGCACAGATACGCAGTATTTT. Filled out from reference TRBV5-1 and TRBJ2-3, the complete variable domain reads KAGVTQTPRYLIKTRGQQVTLSCSPISGHRSVSWYQQTPGQGLQFLFEYFSETQRNKGNFPGRFSGRQFSNSRSEMNVSTLELGDSALYLCASSFIGGTSTDTQYFGPGTRLTVL.

The chain is built from TRBV5-4 and TRBJ1-5; D is possibly TRBD1 (5 bases). The CDR3 extends over 13 amino acids. Trimming pared 0 bases from V and 7 bases from J, leaving 8 bases between. Germline V gene lookup returns CDR1 SGHNT and CDR2 YYREEE (reference sequence). The DNA for the CDR3 is TGTGCCAGCAGCTTGGCGGGGGAACAGCCCCAGCATTTT. Residues: CASSLAGEQPQHF.